This is a list of T cell receptor beta chains from one sample in a study of blood T cell repertoires in COVID-19. The repertoire was sequenced with immunoSEQ multiplex PCR; TCRdb's copy has only in-frame clones and lacks some. The sample records about 190,000 clones, roughly 88% being singletons. The sample comprised peripheral blood. These receptors were obtained from a woman between 25 and 40 years old with acute or convalescent COVID-19. The CDR3 runs from the conserved cysteine through the conserved F or W. Fields, in order: clone size, CDR3 length, V gene, D gene, J gene, CDR3 DNA, CDR3 protein. D genes are given only for firm matches. Size is omitted from some rows. Given values are once, few, many or a class for expanded clones.

clone size: once; CDR3 length: 19; V gene: TRBV3-1/TRBV3-2; D gene: TRBD2; J gene: TRBJ2-6; CDR3 DNA: TGTGCCAGCAGCCAAGATTGGGTGGGAGGGAGCTCTGGGGCCAACGTCCTGACTTTC; CDR3 protein: CASSQDWVGGSSGANVLTF
clone size: few; CDR3 length: 17; V gene: TRBV13; D gene: -; J gene: TRBJ2-1; CDR3 DNA: TGTGCCAGCAGCCCGGACTCCTCTCCGATATATCACAATGAGCAGTTCTTC; CDR3 protein: CASSPDSSPIYHNEQFF
clone size: -; CDR3 length: 15; V gene: TRBV7-8; D gene: TRBD2; J gene: TRBJ2-1; CDR3 DNA: TGTGCCAGCAGCTTAGATAGCGGGAGGAACAATGAGCAGTTCTTC; CDR3 protein: CASSLDSGRNNEQFF
clone size: -; CDR3 length: 14; V gene: TRBV5-1; D gene: -; J gene: TRBJ1-3; CDR3 DNA: TGCGCCAGCAGCCTCTTCGGGTCTGGAAACACCATATATTTT; CDR3 protein: CASSLFGSGNTIYF
clone size: -; CDR3 length: 14; V gene: TRBV14; D gene: -; J gene: TRBJ1-2; CDR3 DNA: TGTGCCAGCAGCCCTCCGGGAGGCGACTATGGCTACACCTTC; CDR3 protein: CASSPPGGDYGYTF
clone size: few; CDR3 length: 14; V gene: TRBV2; D gene: TRBD1; J gene: TRBJ1-5; CDR3 DNA: TGTGCCAGCAGTTTCGGACAGGGGAGCGAGCCCCAGCATTTT; CDR3 protein: CASSFGQGSEPQHF
clone size: -; CDR3 length: 16; V gene: TRBV6-1; D gene: -; J gene: TRBJ2-5; CDR3 DNA: TGTGCCAGCAGTGAAGCGCTGGGGGCCCGTCAAGAGACCCAGTACTTC; CDR3 protein: CASSEALGARQETQYF
clone size: -; CDR3 length: 12; V gene: TRBV5-5; D gene: -; J gene: TRBJ1-1; CDR3 DNA: TGTGCCAGCAGCCCCACTAACACTGAAGCTTTCTTT; CDR3 protein: CASSPTNTEAFF
clone size: -; CDR3 length: 14; V gene: TRBV2; D gene: -; J gene: TRBJ2-2; CDR3 DNA: TGTGCCAGCAGGAGGACACCCAACACCGGGGAGCTGTTTTTT; CDR3 protein: CASRRTPNTGELFF
clone size: -; CDR3 length: 15; V gene: TRBV7-6; D gene: TRBD1; J gene: TRBJ2-5; CDR3 DNA: TGTGCCAGCAGCTTAGCGAGGGGGCCTGGGGAGACCCAGTACTTC; CDR3 protein: CASSLARGPGETQYF
clone size: -; CDR3 length: 14; V gene: TRBV11-2; D gene: TRBD1; J gene: TRBJ1-1; CDR3 DNA: TGTGCCAGCAGCCTTGGACAGGGGGGTTCAGAAGCTTTCTTT; CDR3 protein: CASSLGQGGSEAFF
clone size: -; CDR3 length: 15; V gene: TRBV18; D gene: -; J gene: TRBJ2-1; CDR3 DNA: TGTGCCAGCCTACAGGGCCTAAGCTCCTACAATGAGCAGTTCTTC; CDR3 protein: CASLQGLSSYNEQFF
clone size: -; CDR3 length: 15; V gene: TRBV29-1; D gene: TRBD2; J gene: TRBJ2-1; CDR3 DNA: TGCAGCGTTGAGTTCCTAGCGGGAGGGCACAATGAGCAGTTCTTC; CDR3 protein: CSVEFLAGGHNEQFF
clone size: -; CDR3 length: 22; V gene: TRBV11-3; D gene: TRBD2; J gene: TRBJ2-2; CDR3 DNA: TGTGCCAGCAGCTTAGACGGACCCGGGACTAGCGGGAGGGGCTCGAACACCGGGGAGCTGTTTTTT; CDR3 protein: CASSLDGPGTSGRGSNTGELFF
clone size: -; CDR3 length: 12; V gene: TRBV6-5; D gene: -; J gene: TRBJ2-5; CDR3 DNA: TGTGCCAGGGTGGCCGGGCAAGAGACCCAGTACTTC; CDR3 protein: CARVAGQETQYF
clone size: -; CDR3 length: 14; V gene: TRBV30; D gene: TRBD2; J gene: TRBJ2-3; CDR3 DNA: TGTGCCTGGAGTGTGGGGACTAGCCGGAATACGCAGTATTTT; CDR3 protein: CAWSVGTSRNTQYF
clone size: many; CDR3 length: 13; V gene: TRBV6-5; D gene: -; J gene: TRBJ2-5; CDR3 DNA: TGTGCCAGCAGTCGGACTGTCAAAGAGACCCAGTACTTC; CDR3 protein: CASSRTVKETQYF
clone size: -; CDR3 length: 18; V gene: TRBV19; D gene: TRBD2; J gene: TRBJ2-2; CDR3 DNA: TGTGCCAGTACCCGGGTGGGTCTAGCGGGAGAGTACACCGGGGAGCTGTTTTTT; CDR3 protein: CASTRVGLAGEYTGELFF
clone size: -; CDR3 length: 14; V gene: TRBV13; D gene: TRBD2; J gene: TRBJ2-5; CDR3 DNA: TGTGCCAGCAGCCCAGGGACTAACCAAGAGACCCAGTACTTC; CDR3 protein: CASSPGTNQETQYF
clone size: -; CDR3 length: 12; V gene: TRBV6-5; D gene: -; J gene: TRBJ1-1; CDR3 DNA: TGTGCCAGCGGGGAGCCCAACACTGAAGCTTTCTTT; CDR3 protein: CASGEPNTEAFF
clone size: -; CDR3 length: 13; V gene: TRBV18; D gene: TRBD1; J gene: TRBJ1-2; CDR3 DNA: TGTGCCAGCACCTCGGACAGGGCGAATGGCTACACCTTC; CDR3 protein: CASTSDRANGYTF
clone size: -; CDR3 length: 14; V gene: TRBV11-3; D gene: -; J gene: TRBJ2-7; CDR3 DNA: TGTGCCAGCAGCTCCCGCGGCGAATACTACGAGCAGTACTTC; CDR3 protein: CASSSRGEYYEQYF
clone size: -; CDR3 length: 15; V gene: TRBV5-1; D gene: -; J gene: TRBJ2-1; CDR3 DNA: TGCGCCAGCAGCTTGGCCGCTAACTCCTACAATGAGCAGTTCTTC; CDR3 protein: CASSLAANSYNEQFF
clone size: -; CDR3 length: 15; V gene: TRBV3-1/TRBV3-2; D gene: TRBD1; J gene: TRBJ2-7; CDR3 DNA: TGTGCCAGCAGCCAGGGGTTGGCGGGACAGGGCGAGCAGTACTTC; CDR3 protein: CASSQGLAGQGEQYF
clone size: -; CDR3 length: 15; V gene: TRBV28; D gene: TRBD2; J gene: TRBJ2-2; CDR3 DNA: TGTGCCAGCAGTTTACCGACTAGCGGGAGGAGGGAGCTGTTTTTT; CDR3 protein: CASSLPTSGRRELFF